The T cell receptor beta chain under discussion was sequenced for a study of blood T cell repertoires in COVID-19. The assay was immunoSEQ multiplex PCR, and TCRdb's table has in-frame clones only and misses some. Among some 110,000 clones listed, roughly 84% were seen once. The CDR3 runs to 15 residues. The junction had 1 base not matched to a gene; V was cut back by 0 bases and J by 0 bases. In germline, CDR1 is SGDLS, CDR2 YYNGEE. The gene calls are TRBV9 and TRBJ2-7; the match to TRBD2 covers 9 bases. The specimen sequenced was peripheral blood. This TCR came from a woman in her 70s with acute or convalescent COVID-19. CDR3 residues: CASSVASGASYEQYF. For the CDR3, the DNA is TGTGCCAGCAGCGTAGCTAGCGGGGCCTCCTACGAGCAGTACTTC.